The 2 T cell receptor beta chains below were found in one sample sequenced in a study of identical twins. TCRdb re-analysed the 5' RACE reads in MiXCR, keeping a single row per CDR3 protein. Of roughly 770,000 distinct CDR3 sequences in the sample, roughly 18% are singletons; the top ten hold roughly 14%. The same data also contributed to another study, on T cells expressing NK-cell markers.

Sequencing used PBMCs. Source of these receptors: a woman aged 18 to 35 in good health.

This clonotype was counted only a few times. V and J are TRBV6-1 and TRBJ1-1; 7 bases are shared with TRBD1. CDR1 and CDR2 (germline): MNHNS, SASEGT. This CDR3 is built from 14 residues. Trimming removed 4 bases from V and 0 bases from J; junction bases left unmatched: 2. The CDR3, as DNA: TGTGCCAGCAGTGGGGACAGCCTGAACACTGAAGCTTTCTTT. It specifies CASSGDSLNTEAFF.

The chain links TRBV18 to TRBJ2-5; D gene uncertain. CDR1 KGHSH and CDR2 LQKENI come from the germline V gene. V lost 2 bases to trimming and J lost 5 bases, with 6 bases between them. The CDR3 consists of 12 residues. CDR3 protein: CASSPFPETQYF. The CDR3 nucleotides read TGTGCCAGCTCACCATTTCCCGAGACCCAGTACTTC.